This is a list of T cell receptor beta chains from one sample in a study of T cells in Graves' hyperthyroidism and ophthalmopathy. TCRdb reprocessed the multiplex PCR reads with MiXCR, giving one entry per CDR3 protein. Of under 450,000 distinct CDR3 sequences in the sample, 15% to 17% were seen once. The specimen was blood. All receptors derive from a woman younger than 35 with Graves' hyperthyroidism. The CDR3 runs from the conserved cysteine through the conserved F or W. D genes are given only for firm matches. A row's size may be missing; if present it is once, few, many or a size class.

TRBJ1-5	few	TRBV4-1	.	CASSHFGRGQPQHF	TGCGCCAGCAGCCATTTCGGAAGAGGTCAGCCCCAGCATTTT
TRBJ2-5	many	TRBV12-3/TRBV12-4	TRBD2	CASSPTSGGDPRTQYF	TGTGCCAGCAGTCCAACTAGCGGGGGAGATCCGCGGACCCAGTACTTC
TRBJ2-5	many	TRBV6-2/TRBV6-3	.	CASSYQGLKTQYF	TGTGCCAGCAGTTACCAGGGGCTGAAGACCCAGTACTTC
TRBJ2-1	.	TRBV4-2	.	CASSPLDNSYNEQFF	TGTGCCAGCAGCCCCCTGGACAACTCCTACAATGAGCAGTTCTTC
TRBJ2-1	many	TRBV29-1	.	CSGGLGLNEQFF	TGCAGCGGCGGTCTCGGCCTGAATGAGCAGTTCTTC
TRBJ1-3	few	TRBV2	TRBD1	CASSRDRKNTIYF	TGTGCCAGCAGTCGGGACAGGAAAAACACCATATATTTT
TRBJ1-2	.	TRBV9	.	CASSSEGGNYGYTF	TGTGCCAGCAGCTCTGAGGGGGGGAACTATGGCTACACCTTC
TRBJ1-2	.	TRBV7-2	.	CASSPSGGGTVAYGYTF	TGTGCCAGCAGCCCGTCCGGGGGGGGTACGGTCGCCTATGGCTACACCTTC
TRBJ1-5	many	TRBV12-3/TRBV12-4	.	CASSLGPLQPQHF	TGTGCCAGCAGTTTAGGACCTCTTCAGCCCCAGCATTTT
TRBJ2-1	.	TRBV12-3/TRBV12-4	TRBD1	CASTEGDRATDEQFF	TGTGCCAGCACCGAAGGGGACAGGGCGACCGATGAGCAGTTCTTC
TRBJ2-7	.	TRBV25-1	.	CASSAPGNYEQYF	TGTGCCAGCAGTGCTCCAGGGAACTACGAGCAGTACTTC
TRBJ2-7	many	TRBV20-1	TRBD2	CSAHTTSGTGAYYNEQYF	TGCAGTGCCCACACCACTAGCGGGACCGGAGCATACTATAACGAGCAGTACTTC
TRBJ2-1	.	TRBV12-3/TRBV12-4	.	CASSFRSVRGNEQFF	TGTGCCAGCAGTTTTCGGTCGGTTCGAGGCAATGAGCAGTTCTTC
TRBJ1-3	.	TRBV9	.	CASSPRASRLTICF	TGTGCCAGCAGCCCACGGGCCTCCAGACTCACCATATGTTTT
TRBJ1-2	few	TRBV10-3	.	CAISESGGTAKLNYGYTF	TGTGCCATCAGTGAGTCGGGGGGTACAGCGAAACTAAACTATGGCTACACCTTC
TRBJ1-3	.	TRBV3-1	.	CASSPQEESRAGNTIYF	TGTGCCAGCAGCCCTCAGGAGGAAAGCAGGGCTGGAAACACCATATATTTT
TRBJ1-4	.	TRBV7-2	.	CASSLGVSTGGNEKLFF	TGTGCCAGCAGCTTAGGGGTCTCGACAGGCGGTAATGAAAAACTGTTTTTT